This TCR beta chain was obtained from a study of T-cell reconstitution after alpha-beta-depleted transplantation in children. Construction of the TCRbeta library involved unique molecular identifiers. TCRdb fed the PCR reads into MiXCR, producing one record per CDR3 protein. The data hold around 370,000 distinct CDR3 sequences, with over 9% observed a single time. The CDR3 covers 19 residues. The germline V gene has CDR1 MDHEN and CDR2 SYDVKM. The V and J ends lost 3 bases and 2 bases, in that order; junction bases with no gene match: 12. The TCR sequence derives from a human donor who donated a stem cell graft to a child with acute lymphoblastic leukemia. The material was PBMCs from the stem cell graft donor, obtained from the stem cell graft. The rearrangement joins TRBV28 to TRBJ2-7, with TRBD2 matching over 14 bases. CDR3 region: CASSFAGTSGSGPAYEQYF. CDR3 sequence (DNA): TGTGCCAGCAGTTTTGCCGGGACTAGCGGGAGCGGTCCCGCCTACGAGCAGTACTTC.